This is a list of T cell receptor beta chains from one sample in a study of blood T cell repertoires in COVID-19. The table came from immunoSEQ multiplex PCR; TCRdb's copy has only in-frame clones and leaves some out. The sample has over 250,000 clones; roughly 80% are singletons. The specimen sequenced was PBMCs or T cells enriched from blood (not recorded which). These TCRs come from a man aged 35 to 55 who had been exposed to COVID-19. The CDR3 runs from the conserved cysteine through the conserved F or W. A D gene is named only where the DNA matches it firmly. Clone size is shown for a subset of rows, as once, few, many or a class of expanded clone.

V	size	J	D	DNA	CDR3
TRBV30	-	TRBJ1-2	-	TGTGCCTGGAGTCTGACACCCAACTATGGCTACACCTTC	CAWSLTPNYGYTF
TRBV28	-	TRBJ2-7	TRBD2	TGTGCCAGCAGCACTAGCGGGAGAACGGACGAGCAGTACTTC	CASSTSGRTDEQYF
TRBV7-2	few	TRBJ2-3	TRBD2	TGTGCCAGCAGCTTAAAGGCGGGAGGGGCAGATACGCAGTATTTT	CASSLKAGGADTQYF
TRBV2	few	TRBJ2-7	TRBD2	TGTGCCAGCAGTTTCCAGCGGGAGGGCCTGAGCTACGAGCAGTACTTC	CASSFQREGLSYEQYF
TRBV5-1	-	TRBJ1-1	-	TGCGCCAGCAGCTCCCGAGCGACCGTCCAAGGCATGAACACTGAAGCTTTCTTT	CASSSRATVQGMNTEAFF
TRBV13	-	TRBJ2-7	-	TGTGCCAGCAGCAAACAGACAGCCCCCTACGAGCAGTACTTC	CASSKQTAPYEQYF
TRBV10-1	-	TRBJ2-2	-	TGCGCCAGCGCTACTAGTGCCGGAGGGGAGCTGTTTTTT	CASATSAGGELFF
TRBV2	-	TRBJ2-5	TRBD2	TGTGCCAGCTTAGGACTAGCGGGGGGAGAGACCCAGTACTTC	CASLGLAGGETQYF
TRBV12-3/TRBV12-4	-	TRBJ1-1	-	TGTGCCAGCAGTTTGGAGGTGTACACTGAAGCTTTCTTT	CASSLEVYTEAFF
TRBV2	-	TRBJ1-5	TRBD1	TGTGCCAGCAGTGGAGGGACCGGGACAGGGGGTCAGCCCCAGCATTTT	CASSGGTGTGGQPQHF
TRBV24-1	-	TRBJ1-6	-	TGTGCCACCAGTGATGACGGGGATTCACCCCTCCACTTT	CATSDDGDSPLHF
TRBV24-1	-	TRBJ1-2	TRBD1	TGTGCCACCAGTGATCCCGAGACAGGGGGTCATGGCTACACCTTC	CATSDPETGGHGYTF
TRBV6-5	-	TRBJ1-1	-	TGTGCCAGCAGTTACCTTGCTGGGCAGGGGCGGACTGAAGCTTTCTTT	CASSYLAGQGRTEAFF
TRBV2	-	TRBJ2-5	-	TGTGCCAGCATTCGTGACAGCCAAGAGACCCAGTACTTC	CASIRDSQETQYF
TRBV29-1	-	TRBJ2-1	TRBD2	TGCAGCGCTGAACCGGGACTATCGTTGAATGAGCAGTTCTTC	CSAEPGLSLNEQFF
TRBV10-2	-	TRBJ1-5	TRBD1	TGCGCCAGCAGGGGACAGAGCAATCAGCCCCAGCATTTT	CASRGQSNQPQHF
TRBV9	-	TRBJ2-1	-	TGTGCCAGCAGCCCACGCCCAAACAGCTACAATGAGCAGTTCTTC	CASSPRPNSYNEQFF
TRBV30	-	TRBJ1-1	-	TGTGCCTGGAGTGTACAGTGGAAGAACACTGAAGCTTTCTTT	CAWSVQWKNTEAFF
TRBV10-3	-	TRBJ2-3	-	TGTGCCATCAGTGAGTCCCTTGTTTTATCGGGCACAGATACGCAGTATTTT	CAISESLVLSGTDTQYF
TRBV6-5	once	TRBJ1-5	-	TGTGCCAGCAGTCTGGACAGATATAGCAATCAGCCCCAGCATTTT	CASSLDRYSNQPQHF
TRBV7-9	-	TRBJ1-2	-	TGTGCCAGCAGCTTAGGGGAGGCGCCGGCCTATGGCTACACCTTC	CASSLGEAPAYGYTF
TRBV6-5	-	TRBJ2-3	-	TGTGCCAGCAGTTTTTACCGGACTATCACAGATACGCAGTATTTT	CASSFYRTITDTQYF
TRBV10-1	few	TRBJ1-6	-	TGCGCCAGCAGAAACAGGCGGCGCTCCTATAATTCACCCCTCCACTTT	CASRNRRRSYNSPLHF
TRBV11-2	-	TRBJ1-1	-	TGTGCCAGCAGCTACGGCACTGAAGCTTTCTTT	CASSYGTEAFF
TRBV5-1	-	TRBJ2-7	TRBD1	TGCGCCAGCATGGGGGACAGACCCTACGAGCAGTACTTC	CASMGDRPYEQYF
TRBV30	-	TRBJ2-7	TRBD1	TGTGCCTGGGCCCGGACAGGGTACTCCTACGAGCAGTACTTC	CAWARTGYSYEQYF
TRBV2	few	TRBJ1-3	-	TGTGCCAGCACCCTCACAAAGTCTGGAAACACCATATATTTT	CASTLTKSGNTIYF
TRBV28	-	TRBJ2-1	-	TGTGCCAGCAGTACTCCGACACCAAATGAGCAGTTCTTC	CASSTPTPNEQFF
TRBV11-3	-	TRBJ2-7	TRBD2	TGTGCCAGCAGCTTAGATCGCCCTAGCGGGAGGGCCTCCGAGCAGTACTTC	CASSLDRPSGRASEQYF
TRBV19	-	TRBJ1-4	TRBD1	TGTGCCAGTAGTATAACGGACAGGGTTGTCTTTCGGAATGAAAAACTGTTTTTT	CASSITDRVVFRNEKLFF
TRBV2	-	TRBJ2-1	-	TGTGCCAGCAGTGCAATAGCGGACGGGTCCTACAATGAGCAGTTCTTC	CASSAIADGSYNEQFF
TRBV2	-	TRBJ1-2	TRBD1	TGTGCCAGCAGCCCCCTTTGGGAGACAGGGTACACCTTC	CASSPLWETGYTF
TRBV19	-	TRBJ1-2	-	TGTGCCAGTAGAATTGGAGGGGCAACCGTATACACCTTC	CASRIGGATVYTF
TRBV4-1	-	TRBJ2-7	TRBD1	TGCGCCAGCAGCCGGGACAGGGGGCTCGATAGCGGGAGGTACGAGCAGTACTTC	CASSRDRGLDSGRYEQYF
TRBV3-1/TRBV3-2	-	TRBJ2-5	-	TGTGCCAGCAGCCAAGTATTCGTAGTGGGGAGTGAGACCCAGTACTTC	CASSQVFVVGSETQYF
TRBV5-4	few	TRBJ2-1	TRBD2	TGTGCCAGCCGACAGGAACTAGCGGGAGTCGCGTCCTACAATGAGCAGTTCTTC	CASRQELAGVASYNEQFF
TRBV29-1	-	TRBJ2-7	TRBD2	TGCAGCGTGGAAGACCGGGACTACGCTACCTACGAGCAGTACTTC	CSVEDRDYATYEQYF
TRBV5-8	-	TRBJ1-2	TRBD1	TGTGCCAGCAGGACGACGGGACAGCCCCTCGGCTACACCTTC	CASRTTGQPLGYTF
TRBV2	-	TRBJ2-7	-	TGTGCCAGCAGTGGGGGCACTTTCTACGAGCAGTACTTC	CASSGGTFYEQYF
TRBV6-5	once	TRBJ1-1	TRBD1	TGTGCCAGCGACAGGGGGCGAGCTTTCTTT	CASDRGRAFF
TRBV5-4	-	TRBJ2-5	-	TGTGCCAGCAGCTTGGGGGGGCTGGGGGAAGAGACCCAGTACTTC	CASSLGGLGEETQYF
TRBV6-5	-	TRBJ1-2	-	TGTGCCAGCAGTTATACAGGGTATGGCTACACCTTC	CASSYTGYGYTF
TRBV4-1	-	TRBJ2-1	TRBD2	TGCGCCAGCAGCCCTACAAACGGGAGGGCCAAGACCTACAATGAGCAGTTCTTC	CASSPTNGRAKTYNEQFF
TRBV18	-	TRBJ2-5	-	TGTGCCAGCTCACCACTCGGAGAGACCCAGTACTTC	CASSPLGETQYF
TRBV10-2	-	TRBJ1-2	-	TGCGCCAGCAGTGAGATACACAACTATGGCTACACCTTC	CASSEIHNYGYTF
TRBV7-3	-	TRBJ2-2	-	TGTGCCAGCAGCCCGTCACGCAGGGCGGACACCGGGGAGCTGTTTTTT	CASSPSRRADTGELFF